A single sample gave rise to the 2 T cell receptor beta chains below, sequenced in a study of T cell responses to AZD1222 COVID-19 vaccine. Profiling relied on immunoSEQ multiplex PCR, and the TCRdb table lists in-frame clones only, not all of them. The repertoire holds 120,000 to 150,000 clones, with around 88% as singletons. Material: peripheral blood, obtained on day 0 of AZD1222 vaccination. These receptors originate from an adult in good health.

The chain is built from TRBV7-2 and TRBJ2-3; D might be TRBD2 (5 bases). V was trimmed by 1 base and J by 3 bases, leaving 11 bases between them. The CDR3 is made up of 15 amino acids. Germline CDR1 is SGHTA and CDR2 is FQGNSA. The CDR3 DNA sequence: TGTGCCAGCAGCTTAGGGACGGGGTGGACAGATACGCAGTATTTT. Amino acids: CASSLGTGWTDTQYF.

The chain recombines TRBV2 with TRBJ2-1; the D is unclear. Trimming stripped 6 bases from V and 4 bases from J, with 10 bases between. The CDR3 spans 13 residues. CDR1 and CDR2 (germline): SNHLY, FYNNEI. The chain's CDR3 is CASSRMTYNEQFF. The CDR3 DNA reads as TGTGCCAGCAGCCGTATGACTTACAATGAGCAGTTCTTC.